The present entry profiles one TCR beta chain with its context. Trimming removed 6 bases from V and 1 base from J; junction bases left unmatched: 5. Looked up from germline, CDR1 is PRHDT and CDR2 is FYEKMQ (reference sequence). CDR3 length: 15 residues. This specimen comes from a study of blood T cell repertoires in COVID-19. Across the whole study: The analysed material was cDNA or gDNA that came from T cells, B-cell-depleted T cells, or PBMCs.

Under the authors' procedure: How many nucleated cells were present was estimated from reference gene primer amplification. The repertoire was sequenced with immunoSEQ multiplex PCR; TCRdb's copy has only in-frame clones and lacks some. The V and J calls and clone size are taken from that table; D and trimming were inferred from the DNA. The sample shows about 120,000 clones, around 78% of them seen only once. What was sequenced was peripheral blood. This TCR derives from a man between 65 and 79 years old with acute or convalescent COVID-19. V gene TRBV13 combines with J gene TRBJ2-7; 11 bases line up with TRBD1. The chain's CDR3 is CASRGQGVKSYEQYF. The CDR3 bases are TGTGCCAGCAGGGGACAGGGGGTAAAATCCTACGAGCAGTACTTC.